This TCR beta chain was documented in a study of early T cells in non-severe SARS-CoV-2 infection. Concerning this clonotype: A much larger clone differs by one base, so this may be a read error.

The CDR3 covers 14 residues. The germline V gene encodes CDR1 KGHSH and CDR2 LQKENI. In TCRdb, the 5' RACE reads were re-called with MiXCR into one record per CDR3 protein. This sample has roughly 86,000 distinct CDR3 sequences; roughly 15% occur once, and the top ten carry around 0.5%. The sequencing input was whole blood. This rearrangement joins TRBV18 to TRBJ1-4, with D perhaps TRBD1 (5 bases). This clonotype originated in an adult who was a healthcare worker with PCR-confirmed SARS-CoV-2 infection or an uninfected control (not recorded which). CDR3: CATSPGGAYEKLFF. CDR3 in DNA: TGTGCCACCTCACCAGGAGGGGCGTATGAAAAACTGTTTTTT.